This is a list of T cell receptor beta chains from one sample in a study of stem cell transplantation in POMP-related autoinflammatory disease. Produced via immunoSEQ multiplex PCR; TCRdb's table is partial and in-frame only. The data contain approximately 30,000 clones, 85% to 90% of them seen just once; the ten biggest clones take up 0.6% to 0.75%. Sequences were derived from CD4+ T cells from PBMCs, sampled before stem cell transplantation. These receptors originate from a human donor with POMP-related autoinflammation and immune dysregulation (PRAID). CDR3s include the opening cysteine and the closing phenylalanine or tryptophan. The D gene is left open where the match is weak. Clone size is stated in some rows and not others, as once, few, many or a class when expanded.

TRBD1	NA	TRBV19	TRBJ2-5	TGTGCCAGTAACCCGACAGGGCAATCAGGGACCCAGTACTTC	CASNPTGQSGTQYF
NA	NA	TRBV10-3	TRBJ1-6	TGTGCCATCTCCCGGGAAGGGAAAACTAATTCACCCCTCCACTTT	CAISREGKTNSPLHF
NA	NA	TRBV5-6	TRBJ1-1	TGTGCCAGCAGCTTTGGGGCGTCAAACACTGAAGCTTTCTTT	CASSFGASNTEAFF
NA	NA	TRBV4-1	TRBJ2-5	TGCGCCAGCAGCCAAGATGGTGGAGGGACATTTGTAGAGACCCAGTACTTC	CASSQDGGGTFVETQYF
TRBD1	NA	TRBV6-6	TRBJ2-2	TGTGCCAGCAGCGGGGACAGGGTTAATACCGGGGAGCTGTTTTTT	CASSGDRVNTGELFF
TRBD1	NA	TRBV10-2	TRBJ1-3	TGCGCCAGCCGGGGACAGGGGCTTGTCCCTGGAAACACCATATATTTT	CASRGQGLVPGNTIYF
NA	NA	TRBV4-2	TRBJ2-3	TGTGCCAGCAGCCAAGATAAAATGACAGATACGCAGTATTTT	CASSQDKMTDTQYF
NA	NA	TRBV7-2	TRBJ2-3	TGTGCCAGCAGCTTACAGACTTCAAGGGGCACAGATACGCAGTATTTT	CASSLQTSRGTDTQYF
NA	NA	TRBV5-4	TRBJ1-3	TGTGCCAGCAGCTTGGAGGGGGGGGTAGCTGGAAACACCATATATTTT	CASSLEGGVAGNTIYF
NA	NA	TRBV29-1	TRBJ1-1	TGCAGCGTTGTTAACCGGTTCCAGAACACTGAAGCTTTCTTT	CSVVNRFQNTEAFF
TRBD2	NA	TRBV10-3	TRBJ2-7	TGTGCCATCAGTGAGTCCGCTAGCGGGGGGTCCTACGAGCAGTACTTC	CAISESASGGSYEQYF
NA	NA	TRBV19	TRBJ2-3	TGTGCCAGTAGTATAGGCACACTAATATCGGATACGCAGTATTTT	CASSIGTLISDTQYF
NA	NA	TRBV18	TRBJ1-1	TGTGCCAGCTCACCACCGAACCCCGGGAACACTGAAGCTTTCTTT	CASSPPNPGNTEAFF
NA	once	TRBV19	TRBJ1-5	TGTGCCAGTAGTATGGGGACTGAACAGCCCCAGCATTTT	CASSMGTEQPQHF
NA	once	TRBV6-1	TRBJ1-5	TGTGCCAGCAGTGAACACCGGACCCGGCATCAGCCCCAGCATTTT	CASSEHRTRHQPQHF
TRBD1	few	TRBV27	TRBJ1-5	TGTGCCAGCAGTCCCCACGGGACAGGGTCTGGGAGTCAGCCCCAGCATTTT	CASSPHGTGSGSQPQHF
NA	NA	TRBV19	TRBJ1-5	TGTGCCAGTACGGGGCTGCCCAGCAATCAGCCCCAGCATTTT	CASTGLPSNQPQHF
NA	NA	TRBV27	TRBJ2-3	TGTGCCAGCAGGGCGGGCCTGTATGTGGATACGCAGTATTTT	CASRAGLYVDTQYF
NA	NA	TRBV21-1	TRBJ1-6	TGTGCCAGCAGCCGTCGGACAGGGAACAATTCACCCCTCCACTTT	CASSRRTGNNSPLHF
NA	NA	TRBV5-1	TRBJ2-7	TGCGCCAGCAGCTTGAACGGACCCGTTACCTACGAGCAGTACTTC	CASSLNGPVTYEQYF
TRBD2	NA	TRBV5-1	TRBJ2-5	TGCGCCAGCAGCCAGGCCGGGACTAGCGGGGGGGTCGAGACCCAGTACTTC	CASSQAGTSGGVETQYF
TRBD2	NA	TRBV5-8	TRBJ2-1	TGTGCCAGTCAGGTAGCGGGAGTTAGATACAATGAGCAGTTCTTC	CASQVAGVRYNEQFF
TRBD1	NA	TRBV7-3	TRBJ2-1	TGTGCCAGCAGCTTAAGACAGGGGGGGAGTGAGCAGTTCTTC	CASSLRQGGSEQFF
NA	NA	TRBV6-6	TRBJ1-3	TGTGCCAGCAGTTCGCCAGTCTCTGGAAACACCATATATTTT	CASSSPVSGNTIYF
NA	NA	TRBV5-6	TRBJ2-3	TGTGCCAGCAGCTTGCAGGGTAGCACAGATACGCAGTATTTT	CASSLQGSTDTQYF
TRBD2	NA	TRBV28	TRBJ2-4	TGTGCCAGCCGGCTCGCGGGAGTGGCGGACATTCAGTACTTC	CASRLAGVADIQYF
TRBD1	NA	TRBV11-3	TRBJ1-2	TGTGCCAGCAGCTTCGGACAGGGTGCTGGCTACACCTTC	CASSFGQGAGYTF
NA	NA	TRBV28	TRBJ1-3	TGTGCCAGCAGTCCCCCATGGGGTACCGGAAACACCATATATTTT	CASSPPWGTGNTIYF